This note documents a single T cell receptor beta chain sequence. Original processing methods: Amplified reference gene primers provided the basis for estimating nucleated cell counts. Here immunoSEQ multiplex PCR was the method, and the copy in TCRdb shows in-frame clones only, minus some. D and trimming come from the DNA, and the V and J calls and clone size come from that table. Among 70,000 or so clones listed, around nine tenths were seen once. The V gene's germline CDR1 is SNHLY and CDR2 FYNNEI. The CDR3 covers 16 residues. Between the trimmed V and J ends, which lost 2 bases and 0 bases, there was a span of 10 bases. These data come from a study of blood T cell repertoires in COVID-19.

This TCR came from a human donor in a cohort sampled during active COVID-19. The sequencing input was peripheral blood. The V gene is TRBV2, the J gene TRBJ2-2, with D unclear. Written as DNA, the CDR3 is TGTGCCAGCAGTGAAAGTGGCGCGGCGAACACCGGGGAGCTGTTTTTT. Translated: CASSESGAANTGELFF.